A single T cell receptor beta chain is shown here with its context. The antigen is unknown. UMIs were attached via template switching, each with a 6-nucleotide sample barcode. Nested PCRs of approximately 16 and 10 cycles, two in total, were run on TCRalpha and TCRbeta cDNA. TCRdb re-called the 5' RACE reads and shows each CDR3 protein once, DNA omitted. The sample totals approximately 380,000 distinct CDR3 sequences. This specimen comes from a study of monozygotic twins with inflammatory bowel disease. Findings and limits, study-wide: Healthy co-twins had higher TCRbeta inverse Simpson diversity than their IBD twins.

The germline gives CDR1 SGHTA, CDR2 FQGNSA. The CDR3 extends over 12 amino acids. No T cells were sorted before total RNA was taken from whole blood. This receptor was obtained from a human donor with ulcerative colitis or Crohn's disease, or a healthy co-twin of an affected twin (not recorded which). Sequences were obtained from blood. The V gene is TRBV7-2, the J gene TRBJ2-1. CDR3 region: CASSLVRAEQFF. Complete variable domain (other parts from reference TRBV7-2 and TRBJ2-1): GAGVSQSPSNKVTEKGKDVELRCDPISGHTALYWYRQSLGQGLEFLIYFQGNSAPDKSGLPSDRFSAERTGGSVSTLTIQRTQQEDSAVYLCASSLVRAEQFFGPGTRLTVL.